Shown below are 19 T cell receptor beta chains from a single sample sequenced in a study of CD8 T cells in ankylosing spondylitis (TCRdb year 2017). Library preparation was by 5' RACE. Reads for this sample came from an Illumina HiSeq 2500. TCRdb reprocessing: public reads trimmed at Q25 with fastp, clones called with MiXCR, in-frame beta chains kept. Under each unique CDR3 protein, matching rows form one entry showing the most common genes and DNA. The sample profile shows approximately 240,000 distinct CDR3 sequences; roughly a tenth of them were found once. The ten top clones hold about 2.5% of the sample. The specimen sequenced was blood, either unsorted or a sorted T cell fraction (not recorded which). These receptors all stem from a male donor with ankylosing spondylitis or in good health (not recorded which).

The rearrangement joins TRBV11-1 to TRBJ2-6, with D perhaps matching TRBD2 (5 bases). Germline V CDR1 and CDR2: SGHAT, FQDESV (reference sequence). This CDR3 is 19 amino acids long. Trimming removed 2 bases from V and 1 base from J, with 18 bases in between. CDR3: CASSLKRVGRLSGANVLTF. CDR3 in DNA: TGTGCCAGCAGCTTAAAAAGGGTCGGTCGACTATCTGGGGCCAACGTCCTGACTTTC.

This clonotype was recorded at least ten times. The chain recombines TRBV5-1 with TRBJ2-1; 12 bases are shared with TRBD2. With V trimmed by 1 base and J by 5 bases, 1 base remained unmatched. Germline CDR1 reads SGHRS; CDR2 reads YFSETQ. This CDR3 contains 15 residues. The CDR3 protein is CASSLWTSGDNEQFF. The DNA of the CDR3 is TGCGCCAGCAGCTTGTGGACTAGCGGGGACAATGAGCAGTTCTTC.

V usage is TRBV20-1 and J usage is TRBJ2-1; tentatively, D is TRBD1 (5 bases). Trimming stripped 0 bases from V and 7 bases from J, with 16 bases between. CDR3 size: 15 residues. Germline CDR1 is DFQATT and CDR2 is SNEGSKA (reference sequence). The DNA of the CDR3 is TGCAGTGCTAGAGATGAAAGGGGCGGAAGGAATGAGCAGTTCTTC. It encodes CSARDERGGRNEQFF.

This clonotype occurred many times. The CDR3 DNA follows: TGTGCCAGCAAAATGGGACTCCTCACAGATACGCAGTATTTT. Translating gives CASKMGLLTDTQYF. The chain joins TRBV6-1 to TRBJ2-3, with D possibly matching TRBD2 (6 bases). The CDR3 spans 14 residues. The ends were cut back, 7 bases at V and 2 bases at J, with 13 bases in the middle. Germline-derived CDR1 and CDR2 are MNHNS and SASEGT.

This clonotype was observed many times. The V and J genes are TRBV7-8 and TRBJ2-2, with D perhaps TRBD1 (6 bases). Trimming shortened V by 5 bases and J by 8 bases, and 15 bases separated the two germline ends. Germline CDR1 reads SGHVS; CDR2 reads FQNEAQ. The CDR3 is 14 residues long. The CDR3, as DNA: TGTGCCAGCAGCGCTAACAGGGAAAGGGGGGAGCTGTTTTTT. Encoded protein: CASSANRERGELFF.

The chain links TRBV4-2 to TRBJ2-5; 10 bases match TRBD2. The CDR3 is 15 amino acids. CDR1 and CDR2 from the germline V gene are LGHNA and YNFKEQ. Germline trimming cut 4 bases from V and 5 bases from J; bases unmatched to any gene: 7. The CDR3 bases are TGTGCCAGCAGCCCCGGGAGCGGGGGGGTGGAGACCCAGTACTTC. Translating gives CASSPGSGGVETQYF.

The sample holds many counts of this clonotype. This sequence joins TRBV5-4 and TRBJ2-1; a possible D gene is TRBD1 (5 bases). V lost 4 bases, J lost 2 bases, and 16 bases lay in between. The V gene's germline CDR1 is SGHNT and CDR2 YYREEE (reference sequence). The CDR3 spans 16 residues. CDR3 residues: CASSGNGAPTYNEQFF. The CDR3 DNA is TGTGCCAGCAGCGGCAATGGGGCGCCCACCTACAATGAGCAGTTCTTC.

This clonotype was seen many times. The gene calls are TRBV7-2 and TRBJ2-3, with D unclear. The length of the CDR3 is 15 residues. The V end was cut by 5 bases, the J end by 2 bases, with 14 bases between. CDR1 is SGHTA and CDR2 is FQGNSA in the germline V gene. CDR3 protein: CASSVRAHNTDTQYF. CDR3 nucleotide sequence: TGTGCCAGCAGCGTCCGGGCACACAACACAGATACGCAGTATTTT.

This clonotype was seen ten or more times. This rearrangement joins TRBV20-1 to TRBJ2-1, with D maybe TRBD2 (6 bases). This CDR3 has 14 residues. Germline CDR1 reads DFQATT; CDR2 reads SNEGSKA (reference sequence). Trimming removed 6 bases from V and 4 bases from J, with 16 bases in between. The CDR3 DNA follows: TGCAGTGCCGAGGGGCTAGCGAGTTACAATGAGCAGTTCTTC. Protein sequence: CSAEGLASYNEQFF.

This clonotype was picked up many times. This sequence joins TRBV20-1 and TRBJ2-3, with TRBD2 matching 9 bases. CDR1 and CDR2 (germline): DFQATT, SNEGSKA (reference sequence). Losses at the gene ends were 6 bases for V and 0 bases for J; bases not matched to a gene: 7. The CDR3 runs 15 residues. The CDR3 DNA reads as TGCAGTGCATCGGGACTAGCCATCAGCACAGATACGCAGTATTTT. It is translated as CSASGLAISTDTQYF.

This clonotype was observed many times. The gene calls are TRBV12-3 or TRBV12-4 and TRBJ2-7, with 10 bases lining up with TRBD2. The trim removed 8 bases at V and 5 bases at J, leaving 6 bases unmatched. CDR3 length: 13 amino acids. CDR3 in amino acids: CASGSGRAHEQYF. CDR3 bases: TGTGCCAGCGGGAGCGGGAGGGCCCACGAGCAGTACTTC.

This clonotype was seen repeatedly, ten times or more. The J gene is TRBJ2-3, the V gene TRBV6-5; 8 positions agree with TRBD2. The CDR3 spans 17 residues. CDR1 is MNHEY, CDR2 SVGAGI, per germline. Trimming took 2 bases from V and 3 from J; bases not matched to a gene: 10. CDR3 in amino acids: CASSYGRGAGETDTQYF. CDR3 nucleotide sequence: TGTGCCAGCAGTTACGGACGGGGAGCGGGAGAGACAGATACGCAGTATTTT.

The gene calls are TRBV6-1 and TRBJ2-3; TRBD2 matches 7 bases. The trim removed 3 bases at V and 2 bases at J, leaving 2 bases unmatched. Germline CDR1 and CDR2: MNHNS and SASEGT. The CDR3 sequence is 14 residues long. The CDR3 loop is CASSEGGDTDTQYF. CDR3 nucleotide sequence: TGTGCCAGCAGTGAGGGGGGGGACACAGATACGCAGTATTTT.

The chain joins TRBV3-1 to TRBJ2-1; D might be TRBD2 (7 bases). Germline values: CDR1 LGHDT, CDR2 YNNKEL (reference sequence). The ends were cut back, 4 bases at V and 0 bases at J, with 25 bases in the middle. This CDR3 contains 20 residues. CDR3 sequence: CASSLDFLRGAASSYNEQFF. CDR3 coding DNA: TGTGCCAGCAGCCTGGACTTTTTACGGGGGGCCGCCAGCTCCTACAATGAGCAGTTCTTC.

The V gene is TRBV20-1, the J gene TRBJ2-3, with D tentatively TRBD2 (5 bases). V lost 6 bases, J lost 11 bases, and 15 bases lay in between. The CDR3 runs to 11 residues. Germline CDR1 DFQATT, CDR2 SNEGSKA (reference sequence). The CDR3 loop reads CSASAEGGQYF. CDR3 bases: TGCAGTGCCTCAGCCGAGGGTGGGCAGTATTTT.

This clonotype was recorded at least ten times. The chain is built from TRBV3-1 and TRBJ2-2, with D perhaps matching TRBD2 (6 bases). Germline lookup yields CDR1 LGHDT and CDR2 YNNKEL (reference sequence). The CDR3 extends over 18 amino acids. V lost 1 base and J 0 bases, leaving 15 bases between the germline ends. CDR3 protein: CASSQVGVGLTNTGELFF. CDR3 nucleotide sequence: TGTGCCAGCAGCCAAGTCGGGGTGGGACTTACGAACACCGGGGAGCTGTTTTTT.

This clonotype was counted at least ten times. The chain uses TRBV25-1 and TRBJ2-5, with 7 positions matching TRBD1. V dropped 3 bases and J dropped 5; count of bases not matched to a gene: 9. The CDR3 consists of 15 residues. Germline V gives CDR1 MGHDK, CDR2 SYGVNS. CDR3: CASSDQTGIIETQYF. CDR3 bases: TGTGCCAGCAGTGATCAGACAGGGATAATCGAGACCCAGTACTTC.

This clonotype was observed many times. V and J are TRBV25-1 and TRBJ1-2, with D perhaps TRBD1 (6 bases). This CDR3 contains 14 residues. Deletions cut 2 bases from V and 5 bases from J, with 12 bases between. Germline V gene data show CDR1 as MGHDK and CDR2 as SYGVNS. CDR3 amino acids: CASSETGRWYGYTF. The CDR3 nucleotides read TGTGCCAGCAGTGAAACAGGGAGGTGGTATGGCTACACCTTC.

The rearrangement joins TRBV29-1 to TRBJ2-7, with D possibly matching TRBD2 (6 bases). V lost 6 bases to trimming and J lost 3 bases, with 15 bases between them. This CDR3 is 13 amino acids long. The germline V gene has CDR1 SQVTM and CDR2 ANQGSEA. CDR3 region: CSVLWDWDYEQYF. As DNA, the CDR3 is TGCAGCGTCCTATGGGACTGGGACTACGAGCAGTACTTC.